This passage covers 6 T cell receptor beta chains from one sample sequenced in a study of PD-L1 blockade in urothelial cancer. The time point was: peripheral blood 6 weeks after treatment start. TCRdb's table, derived via immunoSEQ multiplex PCR, lists solely in-frame clones and lacks some. There are approximately 30,000 clones in the sample; 80% to 90% occur only once, and more than 6.5% lies in the top ten. The specimen was PBMCs, collected around atezolizumab (anti-PD-L1) treatment. The receptors derive from a man aged 80 or over with urothelial cancer.

The chain has TRBV7-4 and TRBJ2-7; the match to TRBD1 covers 8 bases. The CDR3 is made up of 17 amino acids. Germline V gene sequence: CDR1 SGHVT, CDR2 SQSDAQ. The V and J ends lost 0 bases and 3 bases, in that order; junction bases with no gene match: 10. CDR3 bases: TGTGCCAGCAGCTTAGCGCTTCGGACAGGGATTCGCTACGAGCAGTACTTC. Its translation: CASSLALRTGIRYEQYF.

The chain recombines TRBV28 with TRBJ2-4; 11 bases are a match to TRBD1. Per germline, CDR1 MDHEN and CDR2 SYDVKM. J was trimmed by 4 bases and V by 4 bases; bases with no gene match: 12. CDR3 size: 18 residues. The CDR3: CASSSPPRTGGIKNIQYF. The CDR3 DNA reads as TGTGCCAGCAGTTCGCCCCCTCGGACAGGGGGCATTAAAAACATTCAGTACTTC.

The chain recombines TRBV29-1 with TRBJ1-2, with 8 nucleotides matching TRBD1. Germline CDR1 SQVTM, CDR2 ANQGSEA. V gave up 7 bases and J gave up 8 bases; unmatched junction bases: 9. The CDR3 has 12 residues. In nucleotides, the CDR3 is TGCAGCGGAGGACAGGGAGAAGGGGGCTACACCTTC. This encodes CSGGQGEGGYTF.

This chain joins TRBV7-2 and TRBJ2-7; D remains unclear. This CDR3 has 14 amino acids. Trimming pared 5 bases from V and 2 bases from J, leaving 13 bases between. The V gene's germline CDR1 is SGHTA and CDR2 FQGNSA. The CDR3 nucleotides read TGTGCCAGCAGCGTACCCGGGTTAACCTACGAGCAGTACTTC. Its protein product is CASSVPGLTYEQYF.

The chain couples TRBV28 to TRBJ2-1; D ambiguous. The CDR3 contains 14 residues. V lost 7 bases to trimming and J lost 4 bases, with 14 bases between them. Germline V lookup: CDR1 MDHEN, CDR2 SYDVKM. CDR3 sequence (DNA): TGTGCCAGCAAGTCCACTCTGTGGTACAATGAGCAGTTCTTC. Its translation is CASKSTLWYNEQFF.

CDR3: CASRDPGRDNEQFF. The CDR3 DNA is TGTGCCAGTAGAGACCCAGGCAGGGACAATGAGCAGTTCTTC. The J gene is TRBJ2-1, the V gene TRBV19; TRBD1 might be the D (5 bases). CDR3 length: 14 amino acids. Germline V CDR1 and CDR2: LNHDA, SQIVND (reference sequence). The V gene lost 6 bases and the J gene lost 5 bases, with 14 bases spanning the gap.